This T cell receptor (beta chain) was sequenced for a study of shared clonotypes between healthy human individuals. Assay used: immunoSEQ multiplex PCR; TCRdb lists only in-frame clones, some missing. The profile shows 500,000 to 700,000 clones, approximately 95% of them singletons. CD8 cells classed as naive were CD45RO-negative and positively selected for CCR7, excluding terminally differentiated effector memory CD45RA+ cells. HIV-negative, healthy adults without recent acute infections or vaccinations were the donors. The CDR3 contains 13 residues. Germline-derived CDR1 and CDR2 are MNHEY and SMNVEV (reference sequence).

The sample taken for sequencing was naive CD8+ T cells sorted from blood. The TCR originated in a woman between 25 and 40 years old in good health. The chain links TRBV27 to TRBJ2-5, with 7 bases aligning to TRBD1. The DNA end is a closer match to TRBJ2-7, so the J assignment may be wrong. The CDR3 sequence is CASTTGTAYEQYF. Written as DNA, the CDR3 is TGTGCCAGCACTACCGGGACAGCCTACGAGCAGTACTTC.